These T cell receptor beta chains were read from a single sample in a study of blood T cell repertoires in COVID-19. Profiled with immunoSEQ multiplex PCR; TCRdb holds only in-frame clones, not every one. The sample contains about 140,000 clones, around nine tenths of which appear only once. The source material was peripheral blood. The receptors here all came from a woman aged 60-75 years with acute or convalescent COVID-19. Both conserved end residues are part of each CDR3. The D gene is left open where the match is weak. Clone size appears in some rows only: once, few, many, or a class for an expanded clone.

d_call	v_call	clone_size	j_call	cdr3_nt	cdr3_aa
.	TRBV11-2	.	TRBJ1-1	TGTGCCAGCAGCTTAGATACTTCAGCGGGGCGGTTCGACACTGAAGCTTTCTTT	CASSLDTSAGRFDTEAFF
.	TRBV19	.	TRBJ1-4	TGTGCCAGTAAGGCAGGGAGGAGCACAACTAATGAAAAACTGTTTTTT	CASKAGRSTTNEKLFF
TRBD2	TRBV3-1/TRBV3-2	once	TRBJ2-7	TGTGCCAGCAGCCAAGCCCGTCCCCCGGGACATCTGGGACTAGCGGGGTGGGTCGAGCAGTACTTC	CASSQARPPGHLGLAGWVEQYF
.	TRBV11-3	once	TRBJ1-1	TGTGCCAGCAGCTTATCCGGTATAAGTACTGAAGCTTTCTTT	CASSLSGISTEAFF
TRBD1	TRBV27	few	TRBJ1-6	TGTGCCAGCAGTTTCCTCCCCACAGGGGGCCTGAATTCACCCCTCCACTTT	CASSFLPTGGLNSPLHF
TRBD1	TRBV3-1/TRBV3-2	.	TRBJ1-5	TGTGCCAGCAGCCCCATGGGACAGCCCAATCAGCCCCAGCATTTT	CASSPMGQPNQPQHF
.	TRBV7-2	.	TRBJ1-2	TGTGCCAGCAGCTTATACTGGGCAGCCTTCTTC	CASSLYWAAFF
.	TRBV20-1	once	TRBJ1-2	TGCAGTGGTGTGATGGGCAACGGCTACACCTTC	CSGVMGNGYTF
TRBD1	TRBV3-1/TRBV3-2	.	TRBJ2-1	TGTGCCAGCAGCCAATTAACAGGGGCTACCCTCAATGAGCAGTTCTTC	CASSQLTGATLNEQFF
.	TRBV10-3	.	TRBJ1-5	.	CATAMGLSGQPQHF
.	TRBV5-1	once	TRBJ1-2	TGCGCCAGCAGCTTGGAGGCACAGGGTGGGGGCTACACCTTC	CASSLEAQGGGYTF
TRBD1	TRBV18	.	TRBJ1-4	TGTGCCAGCAAACAGGGGACTAATGAAAAACTGTTTTTT	CASKQGTNEKLFF
.	TRBV4-3	.	TRBJ2-6	TGCGCCAGCAGCCGAGGGGGGCGGGGGAGATCTGGGGCCAACGTCCTGACTTTC	CASSRGGRGRSGANVLTF
TRBD1	TRBV6-5	.	TRBJ1-1	TGTGCCAGCAGTTACCCCATGGGACAGGGGTACACTGAAGCTTTCTTT	CASSYPMGQGYTEAFF
TRBD1	TRBV4-3	.	TRBJ2-1	TGCGCCAGCAGCCAAAACGGACAGGTACCACGGGATGAGCAGTTCTTC	CASSQNGQVPRDEQFF